This T cell receptor beta chain stems from a study of CD8 T cells in ankylosing spondylitis. Concerning this clonotype itself: Its cognate antigen is unknown.

The CDR3 length is 14 residues. Trimming cost V 6 bases and J 5 bases; bases outside gene matches: 9. In germline, CDR1 is ENHRY, CDR2 SYGVKD. Quantitative 5'-RACE with molecular barcodes generated TCR beta libraries. TCRdb called the 5' RACE reads again in MiXCR, with one record for every CDR3 protein. The sample contains more than 600,000 distinct CDR3 sequences, over 15% of which appear only once. Study-level results: Disease-linked clones, CD8+, were relatively rare in peripheral blood. Made up of eight highly homologous variants, a TCR beta motif appeared characteristic of ankylosing spondylitis blood.

The sample taken for sequencing was blood, either unsorted or a sorted T cell fraction (not recorded which). The clonotype was recovered from a male donor with ankylosing spondylitis. The V gene is TRBV10-3, the J gene TRBJ2-7, with 8 bases aligning to TRBD2. This chain's CDR3 is CAISSSSGGDEQYF. The CDR3 bases are TGTGCCATCAGCTCTAGCTCGGGAGGGGACGAGCAGTACTTC.